This TCR beta chain was identified in a study of CD8 T cells in Susac syndrome. This CDR3 is built from 15 residues. The V end lost 1 base, the J end lost 2 bases, and 11 bases lay between the germline ends. This clonotype appeared once. With random hexamers, roughly 0.5 to 1 ug RNA was reverse transcribed. TCRdb re-called the immunoSEQ multiplex PCR reads through MiXCR, storing one row per CDR3 protein. This repertoire shows fewer than 200,000 distinct CDR3 sequences, 91% found once; its top ten account for 0.085% to 0.09%. The rearrangement joins TRBV12-3 or TRBV12-4 to TRBJ1-2; tentative D call: TRBD1 (6 bases). The specimen sequenced was CD4+ T cells from PBMCs. This TCR came from a human donor with Susac syndrome. As DNA, the CDR3 is TGTGCCAGCAGTTTAGTAGCGGGGGCGAACTATGGCTACACCTTC. Translated, it gives CASSLVAGANYGYTF.